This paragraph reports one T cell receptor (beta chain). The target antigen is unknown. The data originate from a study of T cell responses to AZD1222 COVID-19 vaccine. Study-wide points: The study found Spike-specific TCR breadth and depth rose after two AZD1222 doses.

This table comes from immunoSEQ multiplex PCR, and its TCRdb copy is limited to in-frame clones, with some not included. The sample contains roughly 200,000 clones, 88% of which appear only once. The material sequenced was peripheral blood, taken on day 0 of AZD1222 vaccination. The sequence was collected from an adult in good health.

Here the CDR3 DNA reads TGCGCCAGCAGCCAGTACAATCAGCCCCAGCATTTT. Translating it yields CASSQYNQPQHF. The chain joins TRBV4-1 to TRBJ1-5; D gene ambiguous. The V and J ends lost 3 bases and 3 bases respectively, with 3 bases between them. There are 12 residues in the CDR3. The germline CDR1 and CDR2 sequences are MGHRA and YSYEKL.